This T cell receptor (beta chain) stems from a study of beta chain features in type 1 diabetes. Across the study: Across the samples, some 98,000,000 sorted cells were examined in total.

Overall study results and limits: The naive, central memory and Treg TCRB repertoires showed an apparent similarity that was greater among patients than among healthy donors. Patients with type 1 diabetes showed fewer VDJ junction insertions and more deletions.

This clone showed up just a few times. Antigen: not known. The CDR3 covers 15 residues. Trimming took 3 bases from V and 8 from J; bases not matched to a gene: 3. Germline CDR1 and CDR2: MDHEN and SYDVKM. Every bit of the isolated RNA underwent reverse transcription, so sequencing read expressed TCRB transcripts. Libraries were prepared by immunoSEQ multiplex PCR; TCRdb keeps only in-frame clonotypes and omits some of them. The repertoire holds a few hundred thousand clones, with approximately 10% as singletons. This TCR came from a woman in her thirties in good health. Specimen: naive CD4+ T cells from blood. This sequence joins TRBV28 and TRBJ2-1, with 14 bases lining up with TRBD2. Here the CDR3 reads CASSFMGLAGDEQFF. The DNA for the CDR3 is TGTGCCAGCAGTTTCATGGGACTAGCGGGGGATGAGCAGTTCTTC.